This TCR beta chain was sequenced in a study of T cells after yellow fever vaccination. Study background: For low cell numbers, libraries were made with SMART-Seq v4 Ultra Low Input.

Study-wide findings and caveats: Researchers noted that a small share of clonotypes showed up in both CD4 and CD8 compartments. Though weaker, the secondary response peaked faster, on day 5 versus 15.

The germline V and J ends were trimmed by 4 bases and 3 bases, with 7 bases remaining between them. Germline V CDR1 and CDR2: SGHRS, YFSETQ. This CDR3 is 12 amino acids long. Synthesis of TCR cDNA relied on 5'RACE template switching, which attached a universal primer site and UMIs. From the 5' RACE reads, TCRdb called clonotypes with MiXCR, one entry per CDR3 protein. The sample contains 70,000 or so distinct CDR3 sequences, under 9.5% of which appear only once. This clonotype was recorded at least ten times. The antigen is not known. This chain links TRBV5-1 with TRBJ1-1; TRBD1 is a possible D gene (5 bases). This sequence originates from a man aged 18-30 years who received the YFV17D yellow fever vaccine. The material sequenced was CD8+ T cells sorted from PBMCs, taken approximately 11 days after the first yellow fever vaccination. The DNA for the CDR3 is TGCGCCAGCAGCCCGGGGGACACTGAAGCTTTCTTT. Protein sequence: CASSPGDTEAFF.